The next 27 T cell receptor beta chains were all read from a single sample in a study of PD-L1 blockade in urothelial cancer. The protocol was immunoSEQ multiplex PCR, while the TCRdb copy is restricted to in-frame clones and leaves out a portion. The data contain 70,000 to 85,000 clones, under 90% of them singletons. Time point specified: pretreatment peripheral blood. The sample was PBMCs, taken around atezolizumab (anti-PD-L1) treatment. Receptors originate from a man aged 70-80 years with urothelial cancer.

The chain joins TRBV9 to TRBJ1-1, with TRBD1 identical over 7 bases. CDR3 length equals 14 residues. V shed 2 bases, J shed 5 bases, and the junction held 6 bases outside the gene matches. In germline, CDR1 is SGDLS, CDR2 YYNGEE. The CDR3 protein is CASSVAGGWTEAFF. CDR3 coding DNA: TGTGCCAGCAGCGTTGCAGGGGGTTGGACTGAAGCTTTCTTT.

The chain uses TRBV29-1 and TRBJ2-2, with 9 positions matching TRBD2. Germline CDR1 reads SQVTM; CDR2 reads ANQGSEA. With 3 bases clipped from V and 6 bases from J, the junction kept 2 bases outside the gene matches. The CDR3 loop spans 13 amino acids. This chain's CDR3 is CSVDLAGAGELFF. CDR3 nucleotides: TGCAGCGTTGACTTAGCGGGAGCCGGGGAGCTGTTTTTT.

The DNA for the CDR3 is TGTGCCAGCAGCTTAAGGGACAGCCTCTACGAGCAGTACTTC. It codes for CASSLRDSLYEQYF. The chain uses TRBV7-8 and TRBJ2-7; TRBD1 matches 7 bases. Looked up from germline, CDR1 is SGHVS and CDR2 is FQNEAQ. The CDR3 sequence is 14 residues long. V was clipped by 2 bases and J by 3 bases; unmatched bases: 4.

Comment on this clone: Other DNA sequences in the sample encode the same CDR3. The chain uses TRBV2 and TRBJ2-7; 9 bases map to TRBD1. Germline lookup yields CDR1 SNHLY and CDR2 FYNNEI. J gave up 4 bases and V 6 bases, and 1 base lay outside the gene matches. The CDR3 runs to 12 residues. CDR3 sequence reads: CASSGTGYEQYF. CDR3 DNA: TGTGCCAGCAGCGGGACAGGGTACGAGCAGTACTTC.

The V gene is TRBV18, the J gene TRBJ2-2, with D hard to call. Trimming pared 0 bases from V and 7 bases from J, leaving 9 bases between. CDR1 is KGHSH, CDR2 LQKENI, per germline. The CDR3 is 14 residues long. CDR3 protein: CASSPPSLSGELFF. The CDR3 DNA reads TGTGCCAGCTCACCACCTTCCCTTAGCGGGGAGCTGTTTTTT.

The V and J genes are TRBV5-1 and TRBJ2-7; 10 nucleotides match TRBD2. V was clipped by 0 bases and J by 3 bases; unmatched bases: 3. The CDR3 is 15 residues long. CDR1 is SGHRS and CDR2 is YFSETQ in the germline V gene. CDR3 bases: TGCGCCAGCAGCTTGGCAGGACTAGCGGTCTACGAGCAGTACTTC. Residues: CASSLAGLAVYEQYF.

The J gene is TRBJ2-5, the V gene TRBV11-2; perhaps TRBD2 as D (6 bases). CDR3 length: 12 amino acids. The germline gives CDR1 SGHAT, CDR2 FQNNGV. Trimming left V 5 bases short and J 2 bases short, with 6 bases between. The CDR3 DNA follows: TGTGCCAGCAGCGCGGGACAAGAGACCCAGTACTTC. Translating it yields CASSAGQETQYF.

The chain is built from TRBV19 and TRBJ2-1; 8 nucleotides align to TRBD2. V was clipped by 3 bases and J by 7 bases; unmatched bases: 14. In germline, CDR1 is LNHDA, CDR2 SQIVND (reference sequence). This CDR3 is 17 amino acids long. CDR3 nucleotides: TGTGCCAGTAGTATCCGTCCCAGAGCGGGAGAGGCGAATGAGCAGTTCTTC. The encoded protein is CASSIRPRAGEANEQFF.

This chain's CDR3 is CASTTGLSYEQYF. CDR3 DNA sequence: TGTGCCAGTACCACAGGTCTATCCTACGAGCAGTACTTC. The chain is built from TRBV28 and TRBJ2-7, with D perhaps matching TRBD1 (5 bases). Germline V gives CDR1 MDHEN, CDR2 SYDVKM. The ends were cut back, 9 bases at V and 1 base at J, with 13 bases in the middle. The CDR3 is 13 amino acids.

The rearrangement uses TRBV9 and TRBJ2-1, with D possibly matching TRBD1 (5 bases). The V gene lost 0 bases and the J gene lost 4 bases, with 14 bases spanning the gap. This CDR3 has 16 amino acids. From germline, CDR1 is SGDLS and CDR2 YYNGEE. The CDR3 DNA reads TGTGCCAGCAGCGTAGGGGGCCTCACGAATTACAATGAGCAGTTCTTC. It encodes CASSVGGLTNYNEQFF. The full variable domain, its missing parts supplied by reference TRBV9 and TRBJ2-1, is DSGVTQTPKHLITATGQRVTLRCSPRSGDLSVYWYQQSLDQGLQFLIQYYNGEERAKGNILERFSAQQFPDLHSELNLSSLELGDSALYFCASSVGGLTNYNEQFFGPGTRLTVL.

The chain uses TRBV5-1 and TRBJ1-1, with D perhaps matching TRBD1 (6 bases). This CDR3 contains 16 residues. The V end was cut by 4 bases, the J end by 0 bases, with 16 bases between. Germline V lookup: CDR1 SGHRS, CDR2 YFSETQ. Here the CDR3 DNA reads TGCGCCAGCAGCCTGGTCGGGGGGCCGATGAACACTGAAGCTTTCTTT. It codes for CASSLVGGPMNTEAFF. Supplemented by reference TRBV5-1 and TRBJ1-1, the full variable domain reads KAGVTQTPRYLIKTRGQQVTLSCSPISGHRSVSWYQQTPGQGLQFLFEYFSETQRNKGNFPGRFSGRQFSNSRSEMNVSTLELGDSALYLCASSLVGGPMNTEAFFGQGTRLTVV.

V usage is TRBV9 and J usage is TRBJ2-5; 7 bases line up with TRBD2. CDR3 size: 16 residues. Germline CDR1 reads SGDLS; CDR2 reads YYNGEE. The V segment lost 0 bases and the J segment 5 bases; nucleotides outside the gene matches: 10. The DNA of the CDR3 is TGTGCCAGCAGCGTAGGTCATGTGGGAGGGGCCGAGACCCAGTACTTC. Its translation: CASSVGHVGGAETQYF.

The V gene is TRBV7-9, the J gene TRBJ2-3, with 12 nucleotides matching TRBD2. The CDR3 has 16 amino acids. Trimming cost V 2 bases and J 4 bases; bases outside gene matches: 4. Germline assignment: CDR1 SEHNR and CDR2 FQNEAQ (reference sequence). The CDR3 bases are TGTGCCAGCAGCTTATCTAGCGGGAGGGATGCAGATACGCAGTATTTT. Protein sequence: CASSLSSGRDADTQYF.

The chain uses TRBV6-5 and TRBJ1-4; no clear D. V was shortened by 2 bases and J by 4 bases, with 11 bases between the two germline ends. The CDR3 runs 15 residues. Germline V gives CDR1 MNHEY, CDR2 SVGAGI. CDR3 coding DNA: TGTGCCAGCAGTTACGTTGACGGCGGTAATGAAAAACTGTTTTTT. This encodes CASSYVDGGNEKLFF.

The chain employs TRBV29-1 and TRBJ1-1; a possible D gene is TRBD1 (6 bases). This CDR3 has 12 residues. Deletions cut 8 bases from V and 4 bases from J, with 14 bases between. Germline lookup yields CDR1 SQVTM and CDR2 ANQGSEA. CDR3 sequence (DNA): TGCAGCACGGACAGAATGAGCACTGAAGCTTTCTTT. Amino acids: CSTDRMSTEAFF.

Only one count was recorded for this clone. J is TRBJ2-7 and V is TRBV11-2; TRBD1 agrees at 7 bases. J was trimmed by 1 base and V by 5 bases; bases with no gene match: 8. This CDR3 contains 15 residues. The germline V gene has CDR1 SGHAT and CDR2 FQNNGV. As DNA, the CDR3 is TGTGCCAGCAGCGCCCCAGGGACAGCATCCTACGAGCAGTACTTC. Amino acids: CASSAPGTASYEQYF.

This clone was seen once. The rearrangement uses TRBV9 and TRBJ2-3, with D perhaps TRBD2 (6 bases). V was trimmed by 4 bases and J by 0 bases, leaving 12 bases between them. Per the germline V gene, CDR1 is SGDLS and CDR2 is YYNGEE. This CDR3 has 15 residues. The CDR3 is CASSPKRVSTDTQYF. DNA of the CDR3: TGTGCCAGCAGCCCCAAGCGGGTTAGCACAGATACGCAGTATTTT.

The chain has TRBV5-8 and TRBJ1-3; 7 positions agree with TRBD1. The germline V gene encodes CDR1 SGHTS and CDR2 YDEGEE. The CDR3 contains 16 residues. V shed 4 bases, J shed 4 bases, and the junction held 11 bases outside the gene matches. For the CDR3, the DNA is TGTGCCAGCAGCGTTAACAGGGGTGTGGAAGGAAACACCATATATTTT. The encoded protein is CASSVNRGVEGNTIYF.

The chain's CDR3 is CASRLARGTYEQYF. The CDR3 DNA is TGTGCCAGCAGGCTAGCCAGGGGGACCTACGAGCAGTACTTC. This chain joins TRBV21-1 and TRBJ2-7; the D call of TRBD1 is as the table states it, not checked on the DNA. TRBV21-1 is an annotated pseudogene. This CDR3 has 14 residues.

The chain employs TRBV21-1 and TRBJ2-3; TRBD1 is the table's D call and was not checked against the DNA. TRBV21-1 counts as a pseudogene. The CDR3 is 17 residues long. The CDR3 is CASSKAKGTGRPDTQYF. CDR3 nucleotides: TGTGCCAGCAGCAAAGCAAAGGGGACAGGGCGACCAGATACGCAGTATTTT.

The V call is TRBV19, the J call TRBJ2-7, with 14 nucleotides matching TRBD2. Germline CDR1 and CDR2: LNHDA and SQIVND (reference sequence). The CDR3 has 15 amino acids. Trimming removed 5 bases from V and 7 bases from J; junction bases left unmatched: 7. The CDR3 region is CASSSGTSGRGEQYF. CDR3 nucleotides: TGTGCCAGTAGTTCCGGGACTAGCGGGAGAGGGGAGCAGTACTTC.

The J gene is TRBJ1-2, the V gene TRBV27; D is ambiguous. Trimming cost V 5 bases and J 4 bases, with 14 bases left between them. This CDR3 has 14 residues. Germline-derived CDR1 and CDR2 are MNHEY and SMNVEV (reference sequence). Here the CDR3 reads CASSRRESVYGYTF. The CDR3 region has the DNA TGTGCCAGCAGTCGGAGGGAATCCGTCTATGGCTACACCTTC.

The chain couples TRBV19 to TRBJ1-2, with 7 bases aligning to TRBD1. Germline CDR1 reads LNHDA; CDR2 reads SQIVND (reference sequence). The junction had 12 bases not matched to a gene; V was cut back by 3 bases and J by 5 bases. The CDR3 is made up of 16 amino acids. The CDR3 loop reads CASSMRSDRASYGYTF. In DNA, the CDR3 is TGTGCCAGTAGTATGCGGTCCGACAGGGCCTCGTATGGCTACACCTTC.

The chain has TRBV5-5 and TRBJ1-3; 10 bases are a match to TRBD1. The CDR3 has 17 amino acids. CDR1 is SGHKS, CDR2 YYEKEE, per germline (reference sequence). V shed 4 bases, J shed 1 base, and the junction held 8 bases outside the gene matches. The DNA of the CDR3 is TGTGCCAGCAGCCTCGGGACAGGGGACTTTTCTGGAAACACCATATATTTT. Encoded protein: CASSLGTGDFSGNTIYF.

CDR3 region: CASSLERQGAEAFF. The DNA for the CDR3 is TGTGCCAGCAGCTTGGAGAGGCAGGGCGCTGAAGCTTTCTTT. The chain couples TRBV5-4 to TRBJ1-1; maybe TRBD1 (5 bases). The V end was cut by 0 bases, the J end by 6 bases, with 12 bases between. This CDR3 has 14 residues. Germline lookup yields CDR1 SGHNT and CDR2 YYREEE (reference sequence).

This chain joins TRBV5-4 and TRBJ2-7; 9 nucleotides line up with TRBD1. J was trimmed by 6 bases and V by 2 bases; bases with no gene match: 3. CDR1 SGHNT and CDR2 YYREEE come from the germline V gene (reference sequence). The CDR3 runs to 13 residues. The chain's CDR3 is CASSFGDRVEQYF. The DNA for the CDR3 is TGTGCCAGCAGCTTTGGGGACAGGGTCGAGCAGTACTTC. Using reference TRBV5-4 and TRBJ2-7 for the parts outside the CDR3, the full variable domain is ETGVTQSPTHLIKTRGQQVTLRCSSQSGHNTVSWYQQALGQGPQFIFQYYREEENGRGNFPPRFSGLQFPNYSSELNVNALELDDSALYLCASSFGDRVEQYFGPGTRLTVT.

This chain links TRBV14 with TRBJ2-6; 9 bases map to TRBD1. V was clipped by 4 bases and J by 11 bases; unmatched bases: 3. The V gene's germline CDR1 is SGHDN and CDR2 FVKESK. The CDR3 contains 13 residues. The CDR3 spells CASSPWTGDVLTF. CDR3 coding DNA: TGTGCCAGCAGCCCCTGGACAGGGGACGTCCTGACTTTC.